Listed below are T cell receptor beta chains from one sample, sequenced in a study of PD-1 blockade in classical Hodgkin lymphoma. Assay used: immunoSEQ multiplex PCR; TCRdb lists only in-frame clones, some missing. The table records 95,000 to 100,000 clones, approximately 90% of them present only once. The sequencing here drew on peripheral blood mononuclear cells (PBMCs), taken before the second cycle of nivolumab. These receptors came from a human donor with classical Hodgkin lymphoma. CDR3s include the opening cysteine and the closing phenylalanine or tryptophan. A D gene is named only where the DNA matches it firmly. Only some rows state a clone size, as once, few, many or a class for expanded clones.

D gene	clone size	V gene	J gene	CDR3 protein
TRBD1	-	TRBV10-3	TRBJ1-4	CAISGTGQANEKLFF
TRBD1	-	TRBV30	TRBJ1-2	CAWTLQGGREGYTF
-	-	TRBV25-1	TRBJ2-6	CASSVPGANVLTF
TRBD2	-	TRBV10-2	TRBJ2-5	CASSDIGAGGQKETQYF
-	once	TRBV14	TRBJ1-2	CASSPRGPYEFNYGYTF
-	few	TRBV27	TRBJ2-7	CASSWDFSDRGPYEQYF
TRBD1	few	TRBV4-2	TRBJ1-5	CASSQSPGQGIQPQHF
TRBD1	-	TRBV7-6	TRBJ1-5	CASSLKTRTGIHQPQHF
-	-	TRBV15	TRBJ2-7	CATSRVHDSSYEQYF
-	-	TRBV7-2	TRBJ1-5	CASSSVAGHQPQHF
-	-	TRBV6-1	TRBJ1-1	CASTGTGYSEAFF
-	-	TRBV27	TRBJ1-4	CASSHPFEKLFF
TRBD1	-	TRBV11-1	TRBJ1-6	CASSFSGQGNSPLHF
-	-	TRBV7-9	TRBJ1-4	CASSSSSATNEKLFF
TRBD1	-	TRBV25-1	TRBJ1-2	CASSLSGGHGYTF
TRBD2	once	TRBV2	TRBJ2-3	CASSEAGLRGSTDTQYF
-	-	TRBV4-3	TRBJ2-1	CASCPGLGNEQFF
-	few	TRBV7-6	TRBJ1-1	CASSQATGLTEAFF
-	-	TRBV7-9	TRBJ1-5	CAVGQGNQPQHF
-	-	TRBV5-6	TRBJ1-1	CASSLGWGGAEAFF
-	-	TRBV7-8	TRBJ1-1	CASSLAGFSEAFF
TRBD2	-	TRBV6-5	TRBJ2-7	CASKLSGLLRYEQYF
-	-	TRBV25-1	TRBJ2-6	CASSEWGSGSGANVLTF
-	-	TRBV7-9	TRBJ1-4	CASSLASGGSNEKLFF
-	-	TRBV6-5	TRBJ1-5	CASSYAGYNQPQHF
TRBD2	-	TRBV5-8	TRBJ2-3	CASSLGLAGGTSTDTQYF
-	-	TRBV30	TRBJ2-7	CAWSVHWHPDSYEQYF
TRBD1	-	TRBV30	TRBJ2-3	CAWSPGTGGTDTQYF
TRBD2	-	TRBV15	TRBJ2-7	CATSPRSGGTYEQYF
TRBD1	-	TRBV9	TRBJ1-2	CASSVGRGQGGYTF